This entry concerns a single T cell receptor beta chain. Which antigen it targets is not known. Per-base qualities were not stored, and no clone one base away is much larger. Ficoll-Paque density gradient centrifugation was used to isolate PBMCs. From cysteine to phenylalanine, the CDR3 is 14 amino acids long. Of all the DNA, just the CDR3 is kept, 42 bases in frame from base 1. Deletion took 3 bases off V and 0 bases off J, with a span of 11 bases between the germline ends. Looking up the germline V gene yields CDR1 SQVTM and CDR2 ANQGSEA. The data stem from a study of T-cell memory formation after mild COVID-19 (dated by TCRdb to the early 2020s). Background for the entire study: Most TCR sequence clusters were specific to one of the two donors. In two donors, T-cell clones that expanded and contracted after mild COVID-19 were followed by sequencing TCRalpha and TCRbeta repertoires longitudinally. The cohort was made up of two young adult volunteers, one female and one male, who were previously healthy.

Sequencing was performed on an Illumina NovaSeq 6000. Using 5'RACE with constant-segment primers, TCRalpha and TCRbeta cDNA libraries were constructed, with sample barcodes and unique molecular identifiers added in the process. Trizol reagent was used to extract RNA from every sample. Amplification of the libraries took two PCR steps, and the second step added a second sample barcode plus Illumina TruSeq adapters. Sequencing of the libraries was done on an Illumina NovaSeq, producing 2 x 150 bp paired-end reads. The original methods were these. The reads were demultiplexed and collapsed into UMI-guided consensus sequences using migec v1.2.7. With mixcr v2.1.11, UMI consensuses were aligned to TRA and TRB V and J templates and assembled into clonotypes. Expanded or contracted clonotypes were those called significant by both edgeR and NoisET, with noise models trained on biological replicates. For edgeR calls, a false discovery rate-adjusted p below 0.01 and a log2 fold-change threshold of 1 were applied. As an exploratory analysis of dynamics, max-normalized trajectories of the 1000 most abundant clonotypes were examined by PCA with hierarchical clustering. Separately sequenced CD4+ and CD8+ repertoires were used to assign the CD4 or CD8 phenotype of responding clones. Starting from the raw public reads, TCRdb applied fastp trimming at Q25, assembled clones with MiXCR and retained in-frame beta chains. Rows are unified per CDR3 protein, each entry keeping the most common DNA and genes. The V and J calls come from TCRdb's annotation, not from the publication. The sample profile shows hundreds of thousands of distinct CDR3 sequences; 25% to 30% of them were found once. The ten most abundant clones make up approximately 13% of the sample.

Here is what the overall study found, with its caveats: Only a couple of mild cases were covered by the study, and larger cohorts that include severe cases with pre-infection samples were considered necessary. Contracting CD4+ clones appeared mostly in the CM and EM memory subsets, whereas CD8+ clones were enriched in EMRA. The detection of some responding clones in pre-infection memory suggests that pre-existing cross-reactive memory T cells joined the SARS-CoV-2 response. Balanced CD4/CD8 phenotypes were observed for clones contracting from day 15 to 85, whereas a bias towards CD4+ was observed for a second wave of clones expanding from day 15 to 37. SARS-CoV-2 specificity of the second-wave clones peaking on day 37 was not confirmed.

This receptor was taken from an adult woman who had mild COVID-19 (a few samples of this study predate the infection). The sample titles of this study are shuffled in the database, so cell type and time point are left out; the donor was told from shared clones. Sequencing was performed on PBMCs or a T cell subset sorted from them (not recorded which). Rearrangement joined TRBV29-1 to TRBJ1-1; too little of a D gene remains to name it. The CDR3 region: CSVDPGFMNTEAFF. The bases read TGCAGCGTTGATCCGGGATTCATGAACACTGAAGCTTTCTTT.